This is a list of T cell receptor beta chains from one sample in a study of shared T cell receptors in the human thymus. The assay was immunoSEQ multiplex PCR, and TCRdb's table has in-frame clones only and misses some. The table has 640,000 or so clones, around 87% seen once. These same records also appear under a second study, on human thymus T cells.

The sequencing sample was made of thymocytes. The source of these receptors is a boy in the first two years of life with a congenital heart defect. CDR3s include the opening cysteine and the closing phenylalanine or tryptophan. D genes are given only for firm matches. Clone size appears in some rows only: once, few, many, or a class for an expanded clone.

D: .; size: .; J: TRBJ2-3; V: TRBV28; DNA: TGTGCCAGCATTAAAGGTTTGGGGGCCAACACAGATACGCAGTATTTT; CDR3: CASIKGLGANTDTQYF
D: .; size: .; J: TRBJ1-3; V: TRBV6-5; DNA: TGTGCCGCACGGGGCAGGGGAGAAAAAGGAAACACCATATATTTT; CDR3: CAARGRGEKGNTIYF
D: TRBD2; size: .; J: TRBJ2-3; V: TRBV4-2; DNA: TGTGCCAGCACCTCTAACGTGGGGGGGTCTTACACAGATACGCAGTATTTT; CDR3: CASTSNVGGSYTDTQYF
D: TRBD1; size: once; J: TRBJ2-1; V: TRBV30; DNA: TGTGCCTGGAGCGTGGGGACAGAAGTCTACAATGAGCAGTTCTTC; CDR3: CAWSVGTEVYNEQFF
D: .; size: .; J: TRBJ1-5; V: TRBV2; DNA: TGTGCCAGCAGTGAGGCTGGGGGCGCTACACCTGGTCAGCCCCAGCATTTT; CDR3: CASSEAGGATPGQPQHF
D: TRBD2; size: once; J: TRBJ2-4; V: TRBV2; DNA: TGTGCCCGCTCACCGATCTGGCGAAAGCGGGGGGGCCCGGGCAAAAACATTCAGTACTTC; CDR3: CARSPIWRKRGGPGKNIQYF
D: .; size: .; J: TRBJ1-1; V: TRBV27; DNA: TGTGCCAGCAGTCCCCTATCGCGCAGGGCCCTTCGGACTGAAGCTTTCTTT; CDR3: CASSPLSRRALRTEAFF
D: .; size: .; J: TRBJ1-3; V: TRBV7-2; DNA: TGTGCCAGCAGCTTTTATGGAAACACCATATATTTT; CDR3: CASSFYGNTIYF
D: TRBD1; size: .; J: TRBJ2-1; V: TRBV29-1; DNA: TGCAGCGTTGGACAGGGAACCTACAATGAGCAGTTCTTC; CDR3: CSVGQGTYNEQFF
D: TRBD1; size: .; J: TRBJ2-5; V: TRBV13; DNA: TGTGCCAGCACGGGACAGCAAGAGACCCAGTACTTC; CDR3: CASTGQQETQYF
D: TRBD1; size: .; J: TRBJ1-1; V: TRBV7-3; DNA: TGTGCCAGCAGACGTACAGGGGAAGGGAACACTGAAGCTTTCTTT; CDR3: CASRRTGEGNTEAFF
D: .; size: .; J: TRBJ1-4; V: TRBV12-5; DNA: TGTGCTAGTGGTTTGGCGCTCGGGACTGGCAATTCCATGAAGAAACTGTTTTTT; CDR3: CASGLALGTGNSMKKLFF
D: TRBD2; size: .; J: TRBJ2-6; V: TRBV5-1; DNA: TGCGCCAGCAGCTTAGGAAAGCGGGGGGCTGGGGCCAACGTCCTGACTTTC; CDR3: CASSLGKRGAGANVLTF
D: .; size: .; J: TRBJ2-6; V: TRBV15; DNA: TGTGCCACCAGCTGTCAATCCGGACATAGCTCCTCTGGGGCCAACGTCCTGACTTTC; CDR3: CATSCQSGHSSSGANVLTF
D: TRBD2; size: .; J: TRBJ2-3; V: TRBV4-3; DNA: TGCGCCAGCAGCCAGGTTTGGACTAGCGGGAGGTTGGCAGATACGCAGTATTTT; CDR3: CASSQVWTSGRLADTQYF
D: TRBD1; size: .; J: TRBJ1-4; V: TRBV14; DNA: TGTGCCAGCAGCCCGGACAGGGGAGGGGAAAAACTGTTTTTT; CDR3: CASSPDRGGEKLFF
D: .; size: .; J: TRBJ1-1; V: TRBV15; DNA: TGTGCCACCAGCAACCAACACCGACAGGCGAAGAACACTGAAGCTTTCTTT; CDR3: CATSNQHRQAKNTEAFF
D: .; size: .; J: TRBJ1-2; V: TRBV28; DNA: TGTGCCAGCAGTACAAACAGTAACTATGGCTACACCTTC; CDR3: CASSTNSNYGYTF
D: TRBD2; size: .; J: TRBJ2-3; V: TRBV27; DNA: TGTGCCAGCAGTTTATCGTTAGCGGCTAGCGGGGGCCCTAAAAACACAGATACGCAGTATTTT; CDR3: CASSLSLAASGGPKNTDTQYF
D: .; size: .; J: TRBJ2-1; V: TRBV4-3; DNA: TGCGCCAGCAGCCAAGGGCGAAGCGGGCTAAGCTCCTACAATGAGCAGTTCTTC; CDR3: CASSQGRSGLSSYNEQFF
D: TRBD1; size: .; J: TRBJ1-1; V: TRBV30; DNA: TGTGCCTGGAGTCCCCGGGACAGGGTTGGGGGGAACACTGAAGCTTTCTTT; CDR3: CAWSPRDRVGGNTEAFF
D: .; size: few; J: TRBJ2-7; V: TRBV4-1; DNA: TGCGCCAGCAGCCAAGATGGGGAGCGGTGGAGCTACGAGCAGTACTTC; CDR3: CASSQDGERWSYEQYF
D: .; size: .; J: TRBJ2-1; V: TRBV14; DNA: TGTGCCAGCAGCCAAGACGATACCCGGAGCTCCTACAATGAGCAGTTCTTC; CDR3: CASSQDDTRSSYNEQFF
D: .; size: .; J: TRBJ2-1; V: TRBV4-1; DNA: TGCGCCAGCATGGAGGGCCATGGTGAGCAGTTCTTC; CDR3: CASMEGHGEQFF
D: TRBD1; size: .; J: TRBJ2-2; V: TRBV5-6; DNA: TGTGCCAGCAGCCTGAACAGGGGCCGTCCCGGGGAGCTGTTTTTT; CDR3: CASSLNRGRPGELFF
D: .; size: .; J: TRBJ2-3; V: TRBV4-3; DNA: TGCGCCAGCAGCCAAGTCGTTGGGCCTGATACGCAGTATTTT; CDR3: CASSQVVGPDTQYF
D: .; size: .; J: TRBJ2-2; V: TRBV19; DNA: TGTGCCAGTAGTATAGATCGAGTGAGACTCTGGAACACCGGGGAGCTGTTTTTT; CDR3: CASSIDRVRLWNTGELFF
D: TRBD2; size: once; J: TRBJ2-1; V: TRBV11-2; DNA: TGTGCCAGCAGACTGACTAGCGGGGGGTCAAGCTCCTACAATGAGCAGTTCTTC; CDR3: CASRLTSGGSSSYNEQFF